A selection of T cell receptor beta chains follows, all from one sample in a study of regulatory T cells in long-lasting Graves disease. TCRdb re-called the multiplex PCR reads with MiXCR, one entry per CDR3 protein. The top ten hold 6.5% to 8% of the sample, which has about 470,000 distinct CDR3 sequences, around 20% seen once. The source material was peripheral blood mononuclear cells (PBMCs), sampled when the disease was refractory, from a patient treated with antithyroid drugs. The receptors stem from a female donor with Graves disease. Both conserved end residues are part of each CDR3. D genes are given only for firm matches. Clone size, where shown, is once, few, many, or a class for clones that have expanded.

d_call j_call v_call clone_size cdr3_aa cdr3_nt
. TRBJ2-7 TRBV7-9 few CASSPDRIERVYEQYF TGTGCCAGCAGCCCCGACAGGATCGAACGTGTCTACGAGCAGTACTTC
TRBD1 TRBJ2-7 TRBV7-3 . CASSLLGDRVYEQYF TGTGCCAGCAGCTTACTCGGGGACAGGGTTTACGAGCAGTACTTC
. TRBJ1-5 TRBV19 . CASSTGTGHNQPQHF TGTGCCAGTAGTACCGGGACGGGACACAATCAGCCCCAGCATTTT
. TRBJ1-2 TRBV2 many CASSERGYTF TGTGCCAGCAGCGAAAGAGGCTACACCTTC
. TRBJ1-6 TRBV5-5 few CASSLQVYSPLHF TGTGCCAGCAGCTTGCAGGTTTACTCACCCCTCCACTTT
TRBD1 TRBJ1-1 TRBV15 few CATSRDKWARGRDTEAFF TGTGCCACCAGCAGAGATAAGTGGGCCAGGGGGCGGGACACTGAAGCTTTCTTT
TRBD1 TRBJ2-7 TRBV29-1 . CSVPGQGPYEQYF TGCAGCGTCCCGGGACAGGGCCCCTACGAGCAGTACTTC
TRBD1 TRBJ1-1 TRBV6-2/TRBV6-3 many CASRRNSGGTEAFF TGTGCCAGCAGACGTAACTCAGGGGGGACTGAAGCTTTCTTT
TRBD2 TRBJ2-7 TRBV18 . CASSPLSSLAGFNEQYF TGTGCCAGCTCACCACTAAGTAGCCTAGCGGGCTTCAACGAGCAGTACTTC
. TRBJ2-7 TRBV20-1 . CSARDSFDEQYF TGCAGTGCTAGAGATTCTTTTGACGAGCAGTACTTC
. TRBJ2-7 TRBV27 few CASTTEDPPYEQYF TGTGCCAGCACCACCGAGGACCCTCCCTACGAGCAGTACTTC
. TRBJ2-2 TRBV5-1 few CASSIQSTGELFF TGCGCCAGCAGCATACAGAGCACCGGGGAGCTGTTTTTT
. TRBJ1-2 TRBV27 . CASSLGPWGRNYGYTF TGTGCCAGCAGTTTAGGCCCCTGGGGGCGGAACTATGGCTACACCTTC
. TRBJ1-1 TRBV20-1 many CSARRQPSNTEAFF TGCAGTGCCCGTCGACAGCCCTCGAACACTGAAGCTTTCTTT
. TRBJ1-1 TRBV18 many CASSQGSVTEAFF TGTGCCAGCTCACAGGGATCGGTGACTGAAGCTTTCTTT
. TRBJ1-4 TRBV29-1 few CSALDEKLFF TGCAGCGCCTTAGATGAAAAACTGTTTTTT
TRBD2 TRBJ2-1 TRBV7-2 few CASSLAHGLAGYNEQFF TGTGCCAGCAGCTTAGCCCATGGCCTAGCGGGATACAATGAGCAGTTCTTC
. TRBJ2-5 TRBV2 many CASTQGWQTQYF TGTGCCAGCACTCAGGGTTGGCAGACCCAGTACTTC
TRBD2 TRBJ2-5 TRBV6-1 many CASREGFLAGAGTQYF TGTGCCAGCAGAGAAGGGTTCCTAGCGGGAGCTGGGACCCAGTACTTC
TRBD2 TRBJ2-5 TRBV4-1 once CASSQDLSAGGQETQYF TGCGCCAGCAGCCAAGATTTGTCAGCGGGAGGACAAGAGACCCAGTACTTC
. TRBJ1-2 TRBV5-1 . CASSFYDNYGYTF TGCGCCAGCAGCTTTTACGACAACTATGGCTACACCTTC
. TRBJ2-2 TRBV29-1 few CSVIPTGGTAGELFF TGCAGCGTTATACCGACTGGAGGTACGGCCGGGGAGCTGTTTTTT
. TRBJ2-1 TRBV24-1 few CATSDPLWDGQETQCF TGTGCCACCAGTGACCCACTCTGGGACGGCCAAGAGACCCAGTGCTTC
. TRBJ2-3 TRBV28 few CASSDNEVSSTDTQYF TGTGCCAGCAGCGACAACGAGGTCTCTAGCACAGATACGCAGTATTTT
. TRBJ1-2 TRBV6-4 . CASSEDAAHGYTF TGTGCCAGCAGTGAGGACGCGGCCCATGGCTACACCTTC
. TRBJ2-5 TRBV2 many CASKALGETQYF TGTGCCAGCAAGGCCCTCGGGGAGACCCAGTACTTC
TRBD2 TRBJ2-7 TRBV20-1 many CSATPPTLGLGVTYEQYF TGCAGTGCTACTCCCCCGACCCTGGGACTAGGTGTCACCTACGAGCAGTACTTC
TRBD1 TRBJ2-5 TRBV9 many CASSRGTVEETQYF TGTGCCAGCAGCCGAGGGACAGTTGAAGAGACCCAGTACTTC
. TRBJ2-7 TRBV5-6 few CASSPDQTLLEQYF TGTGCCAGCAGCCCGGACCAAACCCTCCTCGAGCAGTACTTC
. TRBJ2-7 TRBV20-1 . CSALTTRLNEQYF TGCAGTGCGTTAACTACTAGGTTAAACGAGCAGTACTTC
. TRBJ2-5 TRBV29-1 many CSVKQLGGETQYF TGCAGCGTCAAACAGTTGGGCGGGGAGACCCAGTACTTC
. TRBJ2-7 TRBV11-2 many CASGPGHRSYEQYF TGTGCCAGCGGTCCGGGACACAGATCCTACGAGCAGTACTTC
TRBD2 TRBJ2-7 TRBV19 . CASSHSSGSFSNEQYF TGTGCCAGTAGTCATTCTAGCGGGAGCTTTTCTAACGAGCAGTACTTC
. TRBJ1-2 TRBV12-3/TRBV12-4 . CASTMGSRAYGYTF TGTGCCAGCACCATGGGATCCAGGGCCTATGGCTACACCTTC
TRBD2 TRBJ2-7 TRBV3-1 few CASSQGLAIYEQYF TGTGCCAGCAGCCAAGGACTAGCGATTTACGAGCAGTACTTC
. TRBJ2-7 TRBV20-1 many CSARTTNSYEQYF TGCAGTGCTAGGACTACCAACTCCTACGAGCAGTACTTC
. TRBJ2-2 TRBV2 many CASSEALGITGELFF TGTGCCAGCAGTGAAGCGCTCGGAATTACCGGGGAGCTGTTTTTT
TRBD1 TRBJ2-5 TRBV28 many CASSSRDSLQETQYF TGTGCCAGCAGTTCCCGGGACAGCCTACAAGAGACCCAGTACTTC
TRBD2 TRBJ2-7 TRBV28 many CALREAGGTYEQYF TGTGCGCTCAGAGAAGCGGGGGGGACCTACGAGCAGTACTTC
TRBD1 TRBJ2-5 TRBV5-1 . CASRQGVETQYF TGCGCCAGCAGGCAGGGGGTAGAGACCCAGTACTTC
. TRBJ2-3 TRBV28 . CASSSTGLFTDTQYF TGTGCCAGCAGTTCAACAGGGTTATTCACAGATACGCAGTATTTT
TRBD1 TRBJ2-4 TRBV7-9 . CASSPTGGTKNIQYF TGTGCCAGCAGCCCGACAGGGGGCACCAAAAACATTCAGTACTTC